The 19 T cell receptor beta chains given below trace back to one sample, sequenced in a study of graft-versus-host responses after intestinal transplantation. Assay used: immunoSEQ multiplex PCR; TCRdb lists only in-frame clones, some missing. This table holds about 80,000 clones, 92% found once. The specimen comprised PBMCs, sampled 98 days after intestinal transplantation. Every receptor here comes from a human patient who received an intestinal transplant, so some T cells may come from the graft donor.

This clone was seen once. The V call is TRBV4-1, the J call TRBJ1-2; D not resolved. Trimming cost V 0 bases and J 8 bases, with 25 bases left between them. Looked up from germline, CDR1 is MGHRA and CDR2 is YSYEKL. This CDR3 contains 18 residues. CDR3: CASSQEIPPTTPGRGYTF. CDR3 nucleotides: TGCGCCAGCAGCCAAGAAATACCCCCGACCACTCCCGGTCGCGGCTACACCTTC.

The chain employs TRBV29-1 and TRBJ2-3; either TRBD1 or TRBD2 may fit D (5 bases each). The germline gives CDR1 SQVTM, CDR2 ANQGSEA. V was clipped by 6 bases and J by 2 bases, with 12 bases between them. This CDR3 is 13 amino acids long. The CDR3 is CSVRGLHTDTQYF. The CDR3 bases are TGCAGCGTCCGGGGCCTCCACACAGATACGCAGTATTTT.

The chain uses TRBV7-3 and TRBJ2-1; maybe TRBD2 (6 bases). Germline loops: CDR1 SGHTA, CDR2 FQGTGA. This CDR3 is 12 amino acids long. V gave up 6 bases and J gave up 9 bases, with 12 bases separating them. The chain's CDR3 is CASRVGGGEQFF. Here the CDR3 DNA reads TGTGCCAGCAGAGTCGGGGGAGGTGAGCAGTTCTTC. The whole variable domain, remainder taken from reference TRBV7-3 and TRBJ2-1, is GAGVSQTPSNKVTEKGKYVELRCDPISGHTALYWYRQSLGQGPEFLIYFQGTGAADDSGLPNDRFFAVRPEGSVSTLKIQRTERGDSAVYLCASRVGGGEQFFGPGTRLTVL.

The CDR3 bases are TGTGCCAGCAGTTTATCGTATACTAGCTATGGCTACACCTTC. This codes for CASSLSYTSYGYTF. The chain employs TRBV27 and TRBJ1-2; the D is unclear. The CDR3 runs 14 residues. The germline V gene has CDR1 MNHEY and CDR2 SMNVEV (reference sequence). V was clipped by 0 bases and J by 4 bases, with 9 bases between them.

The chain combines TRBV2 with TRBJ1-1; D call uncertain. V lost 6 bases and J lost 3, with 8 bases in between. The CDR3 is made up of 12 amino acids. Looked up from germline, CDR1 is SNHLY and CDR2 is FYNNEI. CDR3 amino acids: CASRWGDTEAFF. The CDR3 DNA reads as TGTGCCAGCAGGTGGGGTGACACTGAAGCTTTCTTT.

The V and J genes are TRBV5-1 and TRBJ2-2; TRBD2 matches 12 bases. J lost 5 bases, V lost 3 bases, and 2 bases had no gene match. The CDR3 contains 15 residues. The germline gives CDR1 SGHRS, CDR2 YFSETQ. The CDR3 DNA is TGCGCCAGCAGCTCCGGACTAGCGGGGACCGGGGAGCTGTTTTTT. Translation gives CASSSGLAGTGELFF.

The chain is built from TRBV30 and TRBJ1-5, with TRBD1 matching 9 bases. Trimming at V came to 4 bases and at J to 4 bases, leaving 2 bases not matched to a gene. CDR3 length: 13 amino acids. Germline loops: CDR1 GTSNPN, CDR2 SVGIG (reference sequence). The CDR3 sequence is CAWKDRGNQPQHF. For the CDR3, the DNA is TGTGCCTGGAAGGACAGGGGAAATCAGCCCCAGCATTTT.

V is TRBV18 and J is TRBJ2-7; TRBD2 matches 10 bases. The CDR3 covers 17 residues. J lost 4 bases, V lost 1 base, and 10 bases had no gene match. Germline V gives CDR1 KGHSH, CDR2 LQKENI. CDR3 loop: CASSPLGGNSGRYEQYF. In nucleotides, the CDR3 is TGTGCCAGCTCACCACTAGGAGGTAATAGCGGGAGGTACGAGCAGTACTTC.

The chain combines TRBV5-5 with TRBJ1-3, with D maybe TRBD1 (6 bases). The V gene's germline CDR1 is SGHKS and CDR2 YYEKEE (reference sequence). The CDR3 runs to 15 residues. The V and J ends lost 0 bases and 0 bases respectively, with 7 bases between them. The CDR3 here is CASSLGDTSGNTIYF. CDR3 bases: TGTGCCAGCAGCTTGGGGGACACCTCTGGAAACACCATATATTTT.

The chain links TRBV6-5 to TRBJ2-5, with unresolved D. The V gene's germline CDR1 is MNHEY and CDR2 SVGAGI. The ends were cut back, 0 bases at V and 1 base at J, with 6 bases in the middle. The CDR3 covers 14 residues. CDR3 nucleotide sequence: TGTGCCAGCAGTTACTCGACCTCCCAAGAGACCCAGTACTTC. Encoded protein: CASSYSTSQETQYF.

The chain recombines TRBV30 with TRBJ2-5, with TRBD1 matching 12 bases. Trimming cost V 3 bases and J 5 bases; bases outside gene matches: 7. Germline assignment: CDR1 GTSNPN and CDR2 SVGIG (reference sequence). The CDR3 contains 15 residues. The CDR3 DNA reads as TGTGCCTGGAGCGTCGGGACAGGGGGCGGGGAGACCCAGTACTTC. It specifies CAWSVGTGGGETQYF. The full variable domain, its missing parts supplied by reference TRBV30 and TRBJ2-5, is SQTIHQWPATLVQPVGSPLSLECTVEGTSNPNLYWYRQAAGRGLQLLFYSVGIGQISSEVPQNLSASRPQDRQFILSSKKLLLSDSGFYLCAWSVGTGGGETQYFGPGTRLLVL.

The rearrangement links TRBV6-6 to TRBJ2-5, with 14 bases identical to TRBD2. The CDR3 covers 16 residues. CDR1 is MNHNY, CDR2 SVGAGI, per germline (reference sequence). V trimming: 5 bases; J trimming: 5 bases; junction bases outside the gene matches: 7. CDR3 protein: CASSTPGLAGAETQYF. The DNA of the CDR3 is TGTGCCAGCAGTACCCCGGGACTAGCGGGGGCGGAGACCCAGTACTTC.

V usage is TRBV29-1 and J usage is TRBJ1-1, with D maybe TRBD1 (5 bases). Looked up from germline, CDR1 is SQVTM and CDR2 is ANQGSEA. The V end was cut by 7 bases, the J end by 5 bases, with 11 bases between. There are 11 residues in the CDR3. CDR3 bases: TGCAGCGGCGGGGGGATTACTGAAGCTTTCTTT. Protein: CSGGGITEAFF.

This rearrangement joins TRBV6-5 to TRBJ1-2; TRBD1 is a possible D gene (6 bases). Germline V CDR1 and CDR2: MNHEY, SVGAGI. This CDR3 contains 14 residues. The V gene lost 5 bases and the J gene lost 4 bases, with 14 bases spanning the gap. The CDR3 nucleotides read TGTGCCAGCAGTGAAGTGGAGGACAGCTATGGCTACACCTTC. The encoded protein is CASSEVEDSYGYTF.

This chain uses TRBV5-1 with TRBJ1-2, with 9 bases fitting TRBD1. CDR3 size: 14 residues. Germline assignment: CDR1 SGHRS and CDR2 YFSETQ. Trimming removed 0 bases from V and 8 bases from J; junction bases left unmatched: 5. As DNA, the CDR3 is TGCGCCAGCAGCTTGGAACAGGGGGCGATCGGCTACACCTTC. Encoded protein: CASSLEQGAIGYTF.

CDR3 sequence reads: CASSLGGLGGGRHYEQYF. CDR3 nucleotides: TGTGCCAGCAGTTTAGGCGGGTTGGGCGGGGGGCGGCACTACGAGCAGTACTTC. The chain uses TRBV28 and TRBJ2-7; 8 bases align to TRBD2. Germline assignment: CDR1 MDHEN and CDR2 SYDVKM. CDR3 length equals 18 residues. With V trimmed by 2 bases and J by 3 bases, 15 bases remained unmatched.

The DNA of the CDR3 is TGTGCCTGGAGTTCGAACAGCTTCGAGCAGTACTTC. Amino acids: CAWSSNSFEQYF. The gene calls are TRBV30 and TRBJ2-7; D is uncertain. The V end was cut by 2 bases, the J end by 6 bases, with 11 bases between. Germline V lookup: CDR1 GTSNPN, CDR2 SVGIG (reference sequence). CDR3 size: 12 residues.

The rearrangement uses TRBV7-2 and TRBJ2-2; 14 bases line up with TRBD2. The CDR3 is 16 residues long. The germline gives CDR1 SGHTA, CDR2 FQGNSA. With V trimmed by 5 bases and J by 7 bases, 6 bases remained unmatched. The CDR3 loop is CASSPRTSGGFGELFF. CDR3 bases: TGTGCCAGCAGCCCTAGGACTAGCGGGGGGTTCGGGGAGCTGTTTTTT.

The rearrangement links TRBV28 to TRBJ2-7; possible D gene TRBD1, 5 bases. The CDR3 consists of 16 residues. Between the trimmed V and J ends, which lost 6 bases and 1 base, there was a span of 19 bases. Per germline, CDR1 MDHEN and CDR2 SYDVKM. The CDR3 region is CASRPYDRLFSYEQYF. Here the CDR3 DNA reads TGTGCCAGCAGGCCCTACGACAGACTTTTTTCCTACGAGCAGTACTTC. Using reference TRBV28 and TRBJ2-7 for the parts outside the CDR3, the full variable domain is DVKVTQSSRYLVKRTGEKVFLECVQDMDHENMFWYRQDPGLGLRLIYFSYDVKMKEKGDIPEGYSVSREKKERFSLILESASTNQTSMYLCASRPYDRLFSYEQYFGPGTRLTVT.